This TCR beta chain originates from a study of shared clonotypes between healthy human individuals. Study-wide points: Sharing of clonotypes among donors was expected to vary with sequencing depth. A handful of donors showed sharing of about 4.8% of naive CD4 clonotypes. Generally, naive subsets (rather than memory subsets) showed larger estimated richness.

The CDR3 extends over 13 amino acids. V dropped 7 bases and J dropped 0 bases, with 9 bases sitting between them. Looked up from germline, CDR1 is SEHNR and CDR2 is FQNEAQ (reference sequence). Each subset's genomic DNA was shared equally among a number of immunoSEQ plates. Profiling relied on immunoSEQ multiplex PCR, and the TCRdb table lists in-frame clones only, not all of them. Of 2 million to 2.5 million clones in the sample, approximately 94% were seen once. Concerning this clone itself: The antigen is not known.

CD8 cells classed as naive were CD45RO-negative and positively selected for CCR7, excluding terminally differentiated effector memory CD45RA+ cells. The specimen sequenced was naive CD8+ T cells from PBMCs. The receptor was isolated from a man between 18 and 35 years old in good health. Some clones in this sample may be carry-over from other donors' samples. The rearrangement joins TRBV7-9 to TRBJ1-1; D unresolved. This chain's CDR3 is CASNGPMNTEAFF. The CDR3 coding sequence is TGTGCCAGCAACGGGCCCATGAACACTGAAGCTTTCTTT.